This T cell receptor beta chain was identified during a study of cytomegalovirus exposure and HLA in healthy donors. Study observations and caveats: Reports indicate that TCR beta sequences accurately predicted the HLA-A and HLA-B alleles of most subjects. In the analysis, some V segments, TRBV6-2 and TRBV6-3 included, were excluded as indistinguishable. The availability of immune exposure information extended only to CMV serostatus.

With regard to this clone: Antigen specificity is unknown.

PCR employed 60 Vbeta and 13 Jbeta primers. As originally analysed: Per a later analysis, the number of unique TCR beta chains was around 80 million, of which around 9.9 million were shared. Assay used: immunoSEQ multiplex PCR; TCRdb lists only in-frame clones, some missing. That table supplies the V and J calls and clone size; D and trimming were determined from the DNA. The sample contains around 120,000 clones, around two thirds of which appear only once. CDR3 length: 15 residues. Germline V gives CDR1 ENHRY, CDR2 SYGVKD. Trimming removed 4 bases from V and 4 bases from J; junction bases left unmatched: 7.

The sample comprised PBMCs. The sequence was obtained from a woman between 40 and 50 years old in good health and CMV-seropositive. This chain connects TRBV10-3 to TRBJ2-7, with 10 bases identical to TRBD1. The CDR3 DNA reads as TGTGCCATCAGTGGGGCAGACAGGGGGCGGTACGAGCAGTACTTC. Protein: CAISGADRGRYEQYF.